The T cell receptor beta chain described here comes from a study of blood T cell repertoires in COVID-19. Overall study context: Specimens from acute and convalescent COVID-19 originated in the United States, Italy and Spain. T cells, B-cell-depleted T cells, or PBMCs provided the cDNA or gDNA that served as material.

Germline V gene sequence: CDR1 GTSNPN, CDR2 SVGIG (reference sequence). The CDR3 totals 13 residues. The V and J ends lost 5 bases and 8 bases, in that order; junction bases with no gene match: 10. Sequenced by immunoSEQ multiplex PCR; TCRdb stores in-frame clones only, minus some. The sample yields some 670,000 clones, approximately 90% seen once. This clone was observed a handful of times. Specimen: peripheral blood. The rearrangement uses TRBV30 and TRBJ1-2; TRBD1 matches 8 bases. The clonotype was recovered from a woman aged 18-30 years with acute or convalescent COVID-19. CDR3 region: CAWQQYRQGGYTF. In DNA, the CDR3 is TGTGCCTGGCAACAGTACAGACAGGGGGGCTACACCTTC.